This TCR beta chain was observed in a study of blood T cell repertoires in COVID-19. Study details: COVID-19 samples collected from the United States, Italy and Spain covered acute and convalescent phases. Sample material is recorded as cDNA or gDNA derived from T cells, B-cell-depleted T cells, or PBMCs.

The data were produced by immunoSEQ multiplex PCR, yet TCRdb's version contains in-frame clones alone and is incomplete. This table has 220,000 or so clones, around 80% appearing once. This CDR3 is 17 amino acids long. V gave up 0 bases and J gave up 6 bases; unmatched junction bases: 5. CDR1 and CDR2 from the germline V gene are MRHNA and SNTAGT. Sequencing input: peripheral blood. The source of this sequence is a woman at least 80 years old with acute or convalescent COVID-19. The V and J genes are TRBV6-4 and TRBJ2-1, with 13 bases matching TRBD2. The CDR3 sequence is CASSDSRGLAGINEQFF. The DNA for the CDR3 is TGTGCCAGCAGTGACTCCCGGGGACTAGCGGGAATCAATGAGCAGTTCTTC.